This T cell receptor beta chain was found in a study of immune evolution from preneoplasia to lung adenocarcinoma. On the study more broadly: HLA loss of heterozygosity: roughly 6.6% AIS, about 15% MIA, over 25% ADC, none AAH. Points from the study as a whole: Normal lung had the highest top T cell clone frequencies. Clonality was highest in normal lung, lower in later-stage lesions apparently.

Using immunoSEQ multiplex PCR, the repertoire was profiled, and TCRdb retains in-frame clones only, with some absent. The table shows over 5,000 clones, with around 87% occurring only once. Trimming cost V 2 bases and J 11 bases, with 7 bases left between them. The CDR3 has 12 amino acids. CDR1 SGHAT and CDR2 FQNNGV come from the germline V gene. Worth noting for this clone: What it binds is unknown.

After pathologic assessment, macro-dissection selected premalignant or tumor cells for extraction. The clonotype was recovered from a person between 50 and 69 years old with lung adenocarcinoma. The V call is TRBV11-2, the J call TRBJ2-6, with a possible D match to TRBD2 (5 bases). Sequencing used FFPE invasive lung adenocarcinoma tissue. Here the CDR3 reads CASSLRGYVLTF. The CDR3 nucleotides are TGTGCCAGCAGCTTACGGGGATACGTCCTGACTTTC.